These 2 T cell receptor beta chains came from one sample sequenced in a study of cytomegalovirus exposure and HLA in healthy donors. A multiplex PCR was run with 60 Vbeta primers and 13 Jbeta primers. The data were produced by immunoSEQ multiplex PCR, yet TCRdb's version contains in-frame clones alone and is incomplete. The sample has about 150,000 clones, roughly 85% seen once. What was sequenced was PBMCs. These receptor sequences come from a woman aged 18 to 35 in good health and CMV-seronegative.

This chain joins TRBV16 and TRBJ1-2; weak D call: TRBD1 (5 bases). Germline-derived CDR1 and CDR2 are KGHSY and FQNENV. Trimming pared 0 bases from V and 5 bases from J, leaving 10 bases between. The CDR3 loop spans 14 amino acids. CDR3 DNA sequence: TGTGCCAGCAGCCAATCAACAGGCCTGTATGGCTACACCTTC. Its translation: CASSQSTGLYGYTF. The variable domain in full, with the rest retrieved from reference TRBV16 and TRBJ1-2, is GEEVAQTPKHLVRGEGQKAKLYCAPIKGHSYVFWYQQVLKNEFKFLISFQNENVFDETGMPKERFSAKCLPNSPCSLEIQATKLEDSAVYFCASSQSTGLYGYTFGSGTRLTVV.

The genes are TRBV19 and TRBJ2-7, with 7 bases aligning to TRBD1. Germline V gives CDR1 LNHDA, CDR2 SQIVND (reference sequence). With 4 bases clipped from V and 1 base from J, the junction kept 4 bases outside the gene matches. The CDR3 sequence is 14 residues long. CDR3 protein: CASSTRDSSYEQYF. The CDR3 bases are TGTGCCAGTAGTACCAGGGACAGTTCCTACGAGCAGTACTTC.